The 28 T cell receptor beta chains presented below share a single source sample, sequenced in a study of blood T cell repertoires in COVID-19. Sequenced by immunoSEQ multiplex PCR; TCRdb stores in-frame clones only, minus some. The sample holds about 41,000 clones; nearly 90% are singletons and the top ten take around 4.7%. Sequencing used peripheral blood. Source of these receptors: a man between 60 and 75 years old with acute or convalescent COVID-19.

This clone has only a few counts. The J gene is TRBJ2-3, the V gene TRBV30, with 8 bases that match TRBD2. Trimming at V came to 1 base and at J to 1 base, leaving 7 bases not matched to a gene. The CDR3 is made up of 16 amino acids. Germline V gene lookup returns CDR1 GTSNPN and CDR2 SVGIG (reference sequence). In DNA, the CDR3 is TGTGCCTGGAGTGGACTCGCGGGGGGTCGCACAGATACGCAGTATTTT. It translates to CAWSGLAGGRTDTQYF.

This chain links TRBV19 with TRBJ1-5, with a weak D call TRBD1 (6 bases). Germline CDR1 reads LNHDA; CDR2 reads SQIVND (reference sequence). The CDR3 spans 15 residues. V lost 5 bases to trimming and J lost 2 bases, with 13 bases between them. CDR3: CASSLPRGRNQPQHF. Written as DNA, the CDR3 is TGTGCCAGTAGTCTCCCCAGGGGACGCAATCAGCCCCAGCATTTT.

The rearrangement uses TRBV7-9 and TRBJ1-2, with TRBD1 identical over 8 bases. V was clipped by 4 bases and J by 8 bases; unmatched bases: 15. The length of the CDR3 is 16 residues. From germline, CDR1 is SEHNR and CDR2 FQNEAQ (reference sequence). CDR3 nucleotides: TGTGCCAGCAGCTCAGGAGGACAGGGAGAATGGAGGGGCTACACCTTC. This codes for CASSSGGQGEWRGYTF.

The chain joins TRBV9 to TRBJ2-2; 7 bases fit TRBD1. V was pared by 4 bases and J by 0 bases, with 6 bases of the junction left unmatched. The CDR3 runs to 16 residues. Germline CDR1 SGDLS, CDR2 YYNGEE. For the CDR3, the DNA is TGTGCCAGCAGCCCCAGACAGGGTTCGAACACCGGGGAGCTGTTTTTT. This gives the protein CASSPRQGSNTGELFF.

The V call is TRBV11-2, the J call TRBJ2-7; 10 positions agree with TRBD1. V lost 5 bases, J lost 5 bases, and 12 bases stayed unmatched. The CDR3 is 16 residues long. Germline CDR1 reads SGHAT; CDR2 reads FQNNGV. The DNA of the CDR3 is TGTGCCAGCAGCCCCTTATCCGGGACAGGGGTCAACGAGCAGTACTTC. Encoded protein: CASSPLSGTGVNEQYF.

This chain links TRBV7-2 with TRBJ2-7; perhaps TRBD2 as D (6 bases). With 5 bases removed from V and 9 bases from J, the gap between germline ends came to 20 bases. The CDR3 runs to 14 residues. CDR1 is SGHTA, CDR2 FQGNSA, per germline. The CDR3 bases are TGTGCCAGCAGCCCGGGACTCGGAGGGGTCGTGCAGTACTTC. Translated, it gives CASSPGLGGVVQYF.

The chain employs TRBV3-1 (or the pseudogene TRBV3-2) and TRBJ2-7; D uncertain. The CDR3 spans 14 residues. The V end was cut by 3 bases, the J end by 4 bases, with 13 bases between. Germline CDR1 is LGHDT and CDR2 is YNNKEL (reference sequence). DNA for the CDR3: TGTGCCAGCAGCCAGTTTCCGGGTCCTTACGAGCAGTACTTC. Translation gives CASSQFPGPYEQYF.

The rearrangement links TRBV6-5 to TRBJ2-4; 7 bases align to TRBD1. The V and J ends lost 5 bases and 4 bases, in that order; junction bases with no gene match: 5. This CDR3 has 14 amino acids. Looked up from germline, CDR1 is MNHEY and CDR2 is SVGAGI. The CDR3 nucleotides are TGTGCCAGCAGTCCGCCGGGACAGAAAAACATTCAGTACTTC. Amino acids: CASSPPGQKNIQYF.

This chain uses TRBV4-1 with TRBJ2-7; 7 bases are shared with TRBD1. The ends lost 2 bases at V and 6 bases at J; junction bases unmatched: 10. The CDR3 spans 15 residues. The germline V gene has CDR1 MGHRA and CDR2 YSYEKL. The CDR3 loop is CASSQPDRVSGEQYF. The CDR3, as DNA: TGCGCCAGCAGCCAACCTGACAGGGTCTCGGGCGAGCAGTACTTC.

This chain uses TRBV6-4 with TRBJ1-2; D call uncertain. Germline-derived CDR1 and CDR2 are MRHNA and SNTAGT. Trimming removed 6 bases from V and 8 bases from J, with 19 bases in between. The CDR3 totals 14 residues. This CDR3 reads CASSAYPRTGGYTF. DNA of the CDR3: TGTGCCAGCAGCGCGTACCCCCGGACGGGAGGCTACACCTTC.

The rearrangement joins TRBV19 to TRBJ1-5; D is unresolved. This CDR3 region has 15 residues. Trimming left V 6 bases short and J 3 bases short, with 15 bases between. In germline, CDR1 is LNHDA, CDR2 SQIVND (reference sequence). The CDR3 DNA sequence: TGTGCCAGTAGCCGAATCGGTGGAGCCAATCAGCCCCAGCATTTT. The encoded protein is CASSRIGGANQPQHF.

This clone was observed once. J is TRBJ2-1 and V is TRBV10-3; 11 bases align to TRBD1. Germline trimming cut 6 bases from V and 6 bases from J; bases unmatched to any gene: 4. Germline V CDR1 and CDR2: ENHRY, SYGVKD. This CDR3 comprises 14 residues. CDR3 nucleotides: TGTGCCATCAGCCTAGGGACAGGGGGCAATGAGCAGTTCTTC. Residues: CAISLGTGGNEQFF.

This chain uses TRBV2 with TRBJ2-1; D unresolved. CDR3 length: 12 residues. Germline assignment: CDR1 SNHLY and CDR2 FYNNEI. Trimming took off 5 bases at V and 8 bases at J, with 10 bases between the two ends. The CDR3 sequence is CASSRESDEQFF. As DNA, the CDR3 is TGTGCCAGCAGTCGCGAGTCCGATGAGCAGTTCTTC.

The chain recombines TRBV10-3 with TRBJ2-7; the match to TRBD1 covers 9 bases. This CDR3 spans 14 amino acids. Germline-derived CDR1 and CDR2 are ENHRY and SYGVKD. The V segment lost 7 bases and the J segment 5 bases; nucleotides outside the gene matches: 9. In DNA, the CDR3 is TGTGCCATCAAGACAGGGGGGGAAAAGGACGAGCAGTACTTC. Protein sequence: CAIKTGGEKDEQYF.

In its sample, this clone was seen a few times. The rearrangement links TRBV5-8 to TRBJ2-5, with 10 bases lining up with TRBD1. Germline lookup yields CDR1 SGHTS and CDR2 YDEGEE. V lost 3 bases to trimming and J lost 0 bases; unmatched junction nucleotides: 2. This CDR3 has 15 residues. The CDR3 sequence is CASSWTGGDQETQYF. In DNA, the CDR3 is TGTGCCAGCAGCTGGACAGGGGGAGACCAAGAGACCCAGTACTTC.

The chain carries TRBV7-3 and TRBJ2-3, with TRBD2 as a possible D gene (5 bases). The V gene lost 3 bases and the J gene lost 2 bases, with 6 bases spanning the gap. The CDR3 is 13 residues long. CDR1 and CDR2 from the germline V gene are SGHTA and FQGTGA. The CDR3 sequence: CASSLDFTDTQYF. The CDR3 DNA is TGTGCCAGCAGCTTGGACTTCACAGATACGCAGTATTTT.

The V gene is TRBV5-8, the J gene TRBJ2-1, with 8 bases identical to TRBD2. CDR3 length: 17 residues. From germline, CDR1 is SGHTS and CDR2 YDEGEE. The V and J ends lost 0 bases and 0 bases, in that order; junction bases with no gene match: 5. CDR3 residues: CASSLAGGLGSYNEQFF. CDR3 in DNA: TGTGCCAGCAGCTTGGCGGGGGGGCTTGGCTCCTACAATGAGCAGTTCTTC.

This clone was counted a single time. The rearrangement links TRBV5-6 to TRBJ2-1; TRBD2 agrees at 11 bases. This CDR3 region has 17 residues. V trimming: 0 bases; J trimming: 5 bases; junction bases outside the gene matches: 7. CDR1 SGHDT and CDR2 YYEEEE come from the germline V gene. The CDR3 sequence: CASSLATSGANHNEQFF. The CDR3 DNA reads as TGTGCCAGCAGCTTGGCGACTAGCGGGGCCAACCACAATGAGCAGTTCTTC. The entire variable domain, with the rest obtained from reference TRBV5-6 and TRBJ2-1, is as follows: DAGVTQSPTHLIKTRGQQVTLRCSPKSGHDTVSWYQQALGQGPQFIFQYYEEEERQRGNFPDRFSGHQFPNYSSELNVNALLLGDSALYLCASSLATSGANHNEQFFGPGTRLTVL.

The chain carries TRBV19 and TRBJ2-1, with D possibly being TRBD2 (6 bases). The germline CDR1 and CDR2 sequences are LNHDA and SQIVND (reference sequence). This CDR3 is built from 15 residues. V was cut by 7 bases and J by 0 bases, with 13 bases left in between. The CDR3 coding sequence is TGTGCCAGTAAGGGGCGGGGCGTCTCCTACAATGAGCAGTTCTTC. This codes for CASKGRGVSYNEQFF.

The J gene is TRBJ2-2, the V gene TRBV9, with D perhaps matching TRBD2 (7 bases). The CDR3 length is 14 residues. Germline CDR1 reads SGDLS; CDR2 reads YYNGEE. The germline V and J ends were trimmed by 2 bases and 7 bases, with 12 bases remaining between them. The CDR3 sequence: CASSVRGAGGELFF. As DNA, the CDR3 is TGTGCCAGCAGCGTCCGGGGGGCAGGCGGGGAGCTGTTTTTT.

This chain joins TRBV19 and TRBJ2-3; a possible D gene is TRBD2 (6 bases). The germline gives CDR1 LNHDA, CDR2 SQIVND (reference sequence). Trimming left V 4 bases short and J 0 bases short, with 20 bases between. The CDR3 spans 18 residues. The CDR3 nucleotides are TGTGCCAGTAGTACGGCGACCTTCGGGGGACCTAGCACAGATACGCAGTATTTT. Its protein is CASSTATFGGPSTDTQYF.

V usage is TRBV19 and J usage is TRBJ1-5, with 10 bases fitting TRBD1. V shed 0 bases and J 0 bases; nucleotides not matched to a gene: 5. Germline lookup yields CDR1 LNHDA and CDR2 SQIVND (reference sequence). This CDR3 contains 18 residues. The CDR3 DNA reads TGTGCCAGTAGTATAGATCGGGACAGGGGTTTTAGCAATCAGCCCCAGCATTTT. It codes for CASSIDRDRGFSNQPQHF. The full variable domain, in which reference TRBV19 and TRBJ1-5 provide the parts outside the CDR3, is DGGITQSPKYLFRKEGQNVTLSCEQNLNHDAMYWYRQDPGQGLRLIYYSQIVNDFQKGDIAEGYSVSREKKESFPLTVTSAQKNPTAFYLCASSIDRDRGFSNQPQHFGDGTRLSIL.

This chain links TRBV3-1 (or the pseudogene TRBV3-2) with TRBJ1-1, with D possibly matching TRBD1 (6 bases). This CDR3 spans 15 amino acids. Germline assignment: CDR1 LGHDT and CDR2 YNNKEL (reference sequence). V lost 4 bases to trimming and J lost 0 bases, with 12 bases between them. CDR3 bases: TGTGCCAGCAGCCGGCAGGGGAAAATGAACACTGAAGCTTTCTTT. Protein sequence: CASSRQGKMNTEAFF.

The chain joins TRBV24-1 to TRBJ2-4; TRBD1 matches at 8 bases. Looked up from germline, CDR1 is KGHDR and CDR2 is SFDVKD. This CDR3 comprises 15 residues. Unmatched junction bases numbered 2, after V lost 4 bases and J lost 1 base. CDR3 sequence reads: CATSDRQGAKNIQYF. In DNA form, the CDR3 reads TGTGCCACCAGTGACAGACAGGGGGCCAAAAACATTCAGTACTTC.

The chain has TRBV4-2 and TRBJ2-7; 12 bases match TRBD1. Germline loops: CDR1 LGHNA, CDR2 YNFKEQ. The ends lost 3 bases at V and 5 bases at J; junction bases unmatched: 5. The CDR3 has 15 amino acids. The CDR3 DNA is TGTGCCAGCAGCCAGCGGGGACAGGGGGCCGACGAGCAGTACTTC. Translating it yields CASSQRGQGADEQYF.

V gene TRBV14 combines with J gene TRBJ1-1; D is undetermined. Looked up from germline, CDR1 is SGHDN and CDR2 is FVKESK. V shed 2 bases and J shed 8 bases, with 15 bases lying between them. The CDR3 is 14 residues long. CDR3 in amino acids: CASSQYSGVAEAFF. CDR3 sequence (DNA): TGTGCCAGCAGCCAATATAGCGGTGTAGCGGAAGCTTTCTTT. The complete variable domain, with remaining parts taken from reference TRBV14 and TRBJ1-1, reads EAGVTQFPSHSVIEKGQTVTLRCDPISGHDNLYWYRRVMGKEIKFLLHFVKESKQDESGMPNNRFLAERTGGTYSTLKVQPAELEDSGVYFCASSQYSGVAEAFFGQGTRLTVV.

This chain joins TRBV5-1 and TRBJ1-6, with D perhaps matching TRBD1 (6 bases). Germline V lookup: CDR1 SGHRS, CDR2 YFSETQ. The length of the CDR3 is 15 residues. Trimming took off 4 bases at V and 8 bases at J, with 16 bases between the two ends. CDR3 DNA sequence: TGCGCCAGCAGCCGATCCGGGACAACGGATTCACCCCTCCACTTT. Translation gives CASSRSGTTDSPLHF.

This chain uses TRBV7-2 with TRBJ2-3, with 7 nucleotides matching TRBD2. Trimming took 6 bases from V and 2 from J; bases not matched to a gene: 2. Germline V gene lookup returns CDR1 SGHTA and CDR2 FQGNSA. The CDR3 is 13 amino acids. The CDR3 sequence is CASSRGVTDTQYF. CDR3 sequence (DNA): TGTGCCAGCAGTCGGGGGGTCACAGATACGCAGTATTTT.